A selection of T cell receptor beta chains follows, all from one sample in a study of neoadjuvant anti-PD-1 for oral cavity cancer. Measured with immunoSEQ multiplex PCR; TCRdb has only the in-frame clones, and not every one. The data contain tens of thousands of clones, roughly nine tenths of them singletons. Material: PBMCs, obtained after nivolumab (anti-PD-1) treatment. Receptors were obtained from a person aged 35 to 85 with oral cavity squamous cell carcinoma. Each CDR3 is given with its conserved first and last residue. Fields, in order: V gene, CDR3 length, CDR3 protein.

TRBV5-1 | 14 | CASSLALVTDTQYF
TRBV6-5 | 13 | CASSKNNPYGYTF
TRBV5-1 | 14 | CASSSGSVNLKAFF
TRBV19 | 14 | CASRARREREKLFF
TRBV28 | 12 | CASSLGYTEAFF
TRBV28 | 14 | CASSFSQGNTEAFF
TRBV7-2 | 14 | CASSSQAMNTEAFF
TRBV25-1 | 17 | CASSELWADRGLIEQYF
TRBV21-1 | 17 | CASSKEPGEHQEETQYF
TRBV5-8 | 13 | CASSFRVYYEQYF
TRBV7-8 | 17 | CASSLESQGSIGEKLFF
TRBV19 | 14 | CASKKGQLGRPQHF
TRBV30 | 13 | CAWSRAVNQPQHF
TRBV19 | 18 | CATKPRELRLGYNEKLFF
TRBV7-7 | 16 | CASSPSWTSAYNEQFF
TRBV5-1 | 17 | CASSLTPIQGGRETQYF
TRBV5-6 | 16 | CASSPLTPYGTDTQYF
TRBV2 | 16 | CASTQGQGTRTDTQYF